This passage covers 19 T cell receptor beta chains from one sample sequenced in a study of blood T cell repertoires in COVID-19. TCRdb keeps only in-frame clones here, not all; method: immunoSEQ multiplex PCR. The sample has about 100,000 clones; around four fifths are singletons. Sequenced: peripheral blood. The receptors originated from a man aged 45-65 years with active or convalescent COVID-19.

The chain is built from TRBV6-6 and TRBJ1-5; 7 bases map to TRBD1. CDR3 length equals 16 residues. V was clipped by 4 bases and J by 7 bases; unmatched bases: 13. Germline V gives CDR1 MNHNY, CDR2 SVGAGI (reference sequence). The CDR3 DNA is TGTGCCAGCAGTTCTCAACCCAGACAGGGTATCCAGCCCCAGCATTTT. Residues: CASSSQPRQGIQPQHF.

This chain connects TRBV29-1 to TRBJ2-7, with TRBD2 matching 14 bases. CDR1 is SQVTM and CDR2 is ANQGSEA in the germline V gene. The CDR3 runs to 13 residues. V was clipped by 3 bases and J by 7 bases; unmatched bases: 2. CDR3 nucleotide sequence: TGCAGCGTTGAGGGACTAGCGGGAGTGGAGCAGTACTTC. Translated: CSVEGLAGVEQYF.

The V gene is TRBV10-2, the J gene TRBJ2-3, with 11 bases that match TRBD2. This CDR3 is 15 amino acids long. Germline V gene sequence: CDR1 WSHSY, CDR2 SAAADI. V dropped 5 bases and J dropped 4; count of bases not matched to a gene: 5. DNA of the CDR3: TGCGCCAGCAGTCTAGCGGGAGGAATGCCAGATACGCAGTATTTT. This encodes CASSLAGGMPDTQYF.

V is TRBV6-5 and J is TRBJ2-2, with a tentative D call TRBD1 (5 bases). From germline, CDR1 is MNHEY and CDR2 SVGAGI. Trimming removed 8 bases at V and 4 bases at J, with 14 bases between. CDR3 size: 14 residues. CDR3: CASLLRAGTGELFF. CDR3 nucleotide sequence: TGTGCCAGCCTTCTCAGGGCCGGCACCGGGGAGCTGTTTTTT.

This clone was detected once. CDR3 nucleotides: TGCGCCAGCAGCTCGGGACTAGCGGAGTCGGGGGGCTCCTACAATGAGCAGTTCTTC. Its protein is CASSSGLAESGGSYNEQFF. J is TRBJ2-1 and V is TRBV5-1; 11 positions agree with TRBD2. CDR3 length: 19 amino acids. CDR1 and CDR2 from the germline V gene are SGHRS and YFSETQ. Trimming at V came to 3 bases and at J to 0 bases, leaving 11 bases not matched to a gene.

V and J are TRBV14 and TRBJ2-1; D gene unclear. Germline CDR1 is SGHDN and CDR2 is FVKESK. There are 14 residues in the CDR3. V dropped 0 bases and J dropped 15 bases, with 18 bases sitting between them. The CDR3 nucleotides are TGTGCCAGCAGCCAAGATATTAAGGCGGCACCTTGGTTCTTC. Translated: CASSQDIKAAPWFF.

The chain joins TRBV5-4 to TRBJ2-3; 10 bases align to TRBD2. V gave up 0 bases and J gave up 3 bases; unmatched junction bases: 1. The germline gives CDR1 SGHNT, CDR2 YYREEE (reference sequence). This CDR3 contains 15 residues. CDR3 protein: CASSLGAGGTDTQYF. The CDR3 DNA reads TGTGCCAGCAGCTTGGGAGCGGGAGGGACAGATACGCAGTATTTT.

V usage is TRBV7-9 and J usage is TRBJ2-7; TRBD1 is a possible D gene (5 bases). From germline, CDR1 is SEHNR and CDR2 FQNEAQ (reference sequence). Trimming removed 6 bases at V and 5 bases at J, with 11 bases between. The CDR3 runs to 12 residues. As DNA, the CDR3 is TGTGCCAGCAGGCTGACAGAAGACGAGCAGTACTTC. Its translation is CASRLTEDEQYF. Together with reference TRBV7-9 and TRBJ2-7, the CDR3 gives the full variable domain: DTGVSQNPRHKITKRGQNVTFRCDPISEHNRLYWYRQTLGQGPEFLTYFQNEAQLEKSRLLSDRFSAERPKGSFSTLEIQRTEQGDSAMYLCASRLTEDEQYFGPGTRLTVT.

This clone has only a few counts. The CDR3 DNA sequence: TGTGCCAGCAGCCCTCCGGAGTTACGGCAGCCCCAGCATTTT. This codes for CASSPPELRQPQHF. The chain uses TRBV7-8 and TRBJ1-5; D remains ambiguous. Looked up from germline, CDR1 is SGHVS and CDR2 is FQNEAQ. V was clipped by 5 bases and J by 7 bases, with 15 bases between them. The CDR3 is 14 residues long.

A few counts support this clone. V gene TRBV30 combines with J gene TRBJ1-2, with D uncertain. Germline CDR1 and CDR2: GTSNPN and SVGIG (reference sequence). V lost 0 bases and J lost 8, with 13 bases in between. This CDR3 has 13 residues. The DNA for the CDR3 is TGTGCCTGGAGTGTAAACGGTCTCTTCGGCTACACCTTC. The encoded protein is CAWSVNGLFGYTF.

CDR3 in DNA: TGTGCCAGCAGTTACGGACTAGCGGGAGTTTTGACCCAGTACTTC. Translating gives CASSYGLAGVLTQYF. The chain joins TRBV6-5 to TRBJ2-5, with 13 positions matching TRBD2. The CDR3 runs to 15 residues. V dropped 2 bases and J dropped 7; count of bases not matched to a gene: 4. Germline CDR1 reads MNHEY; CDR2 reads SVGAGI.

The V call is TRBV24-1, the J call TRBJ1-2; a possible D gene is TRBD1 (5 bases). Between the trimmed V and J ends, which lost 4 bases and 4 bases, there was a span of 12 bases. Per the germline V gene, CDR1 is KGHDR and CDR2 is SFDVKD. This CDR3 region has 14 residues. CDR3 protein: CATSEETESYGYTF. In DNA, the CDR3 is TGTGCCACCAGTGAGGAGACAGAGAGCTATGGCTACACCTTC.

The chain recombines TRBV19 with TRBJ2-7; 9 bases fit TRBD2. Germline V gene sequence: CDR1 LNHDA, CDR2 SQIVND (reference sequence). The CDR3 has 14 amino acids. The V and J ends lost 1 base and 4 bases, in that order; junction bases with no gene match: 2. CDR3 region: CASSIGLAVYEQYF. CDR3 coding DNA: TGTGCCAGTAGTATAGGACTAGCGGTTTACGAGCAGTACTTC.

The chain joins TRBV19 to TRBJ2-3, with D possibly being TRBD2 (6 bases). This CDR3 spans 14 amino acids. Germline CDR1 reads LNHDA; CDR2 reads SQIVND (reference sequence). V was trimmed by 6 bases and J by 2 bases, leaving 12 bases between them. CDR3 residues: CASSMIADTDTQYF. The CDR3 coding sequence is TGTGCCAGTAGCATGATAGCGGACACAGATACGCAGTATTTT.

The rearrangement links TRBV7-8 to TRBJ1-4; D perhaps matches TRBD1 (6 bases). There are 15 residues in the CDR3. Germline V gene lookup returns CDR1 SGHVS and CDR2 FQNEAQ. V lost 3 bases and J lost 2, with 10 bases in between. CDR3 sequence reads: CASSFDDRTNEKLFF. CDR3 nucleotide sequence: TGTGCCAGCAGCTTTGATGACAGGACTAATGAAAAACTGTTTTTT.

This CDR3 reads CASSFTGFYEQYF. CDR3 sequence (DNA): TGTGCCAGCAGCTTTACAGGGTTCTACGAGCAGTACTTC. The chain is built from TRBV5-8 and TRBJ2-7, with D possibly matching TRBD1 (6 bases). Germline values: CDR1 SGHTS, CDR2 YDEGEE. V lost 2 bases and J 3 bases, leaving 9 bases between the germline ends. The length of the CDR3 is 13 residues. The variable domain in full, with the rest retrieved from reference TRBV5-8 and TRBJ2-7, is EAGVTQSPTHLIKTRGQQATLRCSPISGHTSVYWYQQALGLGLQFLLWYDEGEERNRGNFPPRFSGRQFPNYSSELNVNALELEDSALYLCASSFTGFYEQYFGPGTRLTVT.

The chain links TRBV27 to TRBJ2-1; 9 positions match TRBD1. The germline V gene has CDR1 MNHEY and CDR2 SMNVEV (reference sequence). This CDR3 has 16 residues. Trimming removed 6 bases from V and 6 bases from J; junction bases left unmatched: 12. CDR3: CASRPRGTGLPNEQFF. CDR3 bases: TGTGCCAGCAGGCCCCGGGGGACAGGGCTCCCCAATGAGCAGTTCTTC.

The chain joins TRBV29-1 to TRBJ1-2, with TRBD1 as a possible D gene (5 bases). Germline CDR1 is SQVTM and CDR2 is ANQGSEA. This CDR3 is 12 amino acids long. The V end lost 3 bases, the J end lost 6 bases, and 11 bases lay between the germline ends. CDR3 sequence (DNA): TGCAGCGTTGACCAGGGAGGCCATGGCTACACCTTC. Translation: CSVDQGGHGYTF.

This clone was counted a single time. The chain is built from TRBV6-1 and TRBJ2-1; 7 bases align to TRBD2. Germline V gives CDR1 MNHNS, CDR2 SASEGT. V shed 1 base and J 10 bases; nucleotides not matched to a gene: 4. This CDR3 region has 13 residues. CDR3 loop: CASSEVGGIEQFF. CDR3 nucleotides: TGTGCCAGCAGTGAAGTGGGGGGGATAGAGCAGTTCTTC.